The 24 T cell receptor beta chains in this list originate from one sample, sequenced in a study of human T cells and chemical hapten exposure (dated by TCRdb to the early 2020s). Library construction relied on RACE. Sequenced using a NextSeq 500. Starting from the raw public reads, TCRdb applied fastp trimming at Q25, assembled clones with MiXCR and retained in-frame beta chains. CDR3 protein duplicates are merged, each entry listing the most common genes and DNA. This sample has 35,000 to 45,000 distinct CDR3 sequences in its table, and around 10% of those were observed once. Over 14% of the sample goes to the ten largest clones. Read against the paper, the sample's time point label means: patch test 2, 6 weeks after DPC sensitization. Per the publication, the treatment or condition label means: therapeutic diphenylcyclopropenone sensitization with weekly scalp DPC. The specimen was whole blood, collected in connection with sensitization to the hapten diphenylcyclopropenone (DPC). Receptor source: a woman aged 40-49 years with alopecia areata. Some clones in this sample may be carry-over from other donors' samples.

In this sample, this clonotype turned up many times. The V gene is TRBV19, the J gene TRBJ1-1; tentatively, D is TRBD1 (5 bases). This CDR3 comprises 10 residues. Germline CDR1 is LNHDA and CDR2 is SQIVND (reference sequence). The germline V and J ends were trimmed by 10 bases and 7 bases, with 10 bases remaining between them. CDR3 amino acids: CATRGLEAFF. DNA of the CDR3: TGTGCCACCCGGGGCCTTGAAGCTTTCTTT.

V usage is TRBV20-1 and J usage is TRBJ2-1; D gene uncertain. This CDR3 has 15 amino acids. Between the trimmed V and J ends, which lost 5 bases and 3 bases, there was a span of 17 bases. CDR1 and CDR2 from the germline V gene are DFQATT and SNEGSKA (reference sequence). DNA for the CDR3: TGCAGTGCTTACGCCGGGCTCGGGTTCTACAATGAGCAGTTCTTC. Protein product: CSAYAGLGFYNEQFF.

The J gene is TRBJ2-3, the V gene TRBV9; possible D gene TRBD2, 5 bases. With 0 bases removed from V and 8 bases from J, the gap between germline ends came to 7 bases. The V gene's germline CDR1 is SGDLS and CDR2 YYNGEE. The CDR3 spans 12 residues. CDR3 sequence reads: CASSVAAGTQYF. For the CDR3, the DNA is TGTGCCAGCAGCGTAGCGGCGGGTACGCAGTATTTT.

This clonotype was recorded at least ten times. The gene calls are TRBV4-1 and TRBJ2-1; 10 nucleotides align to TRBD2. The CDR3 loop spans 15 amino acids. Germline V gene lookup returns CDR1 MGHRA and CDR2 YSYEKL. With 1 base clipped from V and 3 bases from J, the junction kept 0 bases outside the gene matches. The CDR3 bases are TGCGCCAGCAGCCAAGTAGCGGGGGGCTACAATGAGCAGTTCTTC. Amino acids: CASSQVAGGYNEQFF.

This clonotype was counted a few times. This rearrangement joins TRBV6-5 to TRBJ1-6; a weak D match, TRBD1 (5 bases). The CDR3 sequence is 17 residues long. CDR1 MNHEY and CDR2 SVGAGI come from the germline V gene. Trimming stripped 0 bases from V and 5 bases from J, with 14 bases between. DNA for the CDR3: TGTGCCAGCAGTTACTCGAAATGGGCCAGGGATAATTCACCCCTCCACTTT. This encodes CASSYSKWARDNSPLHF.

This clonotype was detected ten times or more. The chain has TRBV4-1 and TRBJ2-3; possibly TRBD2 for D (5 bases). The CDR3 has 15 residues. The ends were cut back, 2 bases at V and 7 bases at J, with 16 bases in the middle. CDR1 is MGHRA, CDR2 YSYEKL, per germline. For the CDR3, the DNA is TGCGCCAGCAGCCAACCGACTCGAGGGATATATACGCAGTATTTT. Translated: CASSQPTRGIYTQYF.

This clonotype was recorded many times. This chain links TRBV11-2 with TRBJ2-7; D is unclear. From germline, CDR1 is SGHAT and CDR2 FQNNGV. The CDR3 is made up of 14 amino acids. V lost 2 bases and J lost 5, with 13 bases in between. CDR3 residues: CASSLRSQSNEQYF. Written as DNA, the CDR3 is TGTGCCAGCAGCTTAAGGTCTCAGTCCAACGAGCAGTACTTC.

This clonotype was detected ten times or more. In DNA form, the CDR3 reads TGTGCCAGCAGCTTAGCGTTGGGGACAGATACGCAGTATTTT. Translating gives CASSLALGTDTQYF. This chain joins TRBV7-9 and TRBJ2-3; D remains ambiguous. V was pared by 0 bases and J by 3 bases, with 7 bases between. The CDR3 is made up of 14 amino acids. From germline, CDR1 is SEHNR and CDR2 FQNEAQ (reference sequence).

This clonotype has a count of ten or more. The CDR3 reads CASSLGTSGVYNEQFF. In DNA, the CDR3 is TGTGCCAGCAGCTTAGGGACTAGCGGTGTTTACAATGAGCAGTTCTTC. The chain couples TRBV11-3 to TRBJ2-1; the match to TRBD2 covers 10 bases. Germline CDR1 and CDR2: SGHNT and YENEEA. The CDR3 is 16 residues long. J gave up 4 bases and V 1 base, and 4 bases lay outside the gene matches.

This clonotype was found many times. The chain uses TRBV7-3 and TRBJ1-1, with 10 bases that match TRBD1. The V segment lost 0 bases and the J segment 5 bases; nucleotides outside the gene matches: 0. The CDR3 length is 14 residues. CDR1 is SGHTA and CDR2 is FQGTGA in the germline V gene. The CDR3 spells CASSLTGQGTEAFF. CDR3 nucleotide sequence: TGTGCCAGCAGCTTAACGGGACAGGGGACTGAAGCTTTCTTT.

At least ten counts were recorded for this clonotype. This chain uses TRBV28 with TRBJ1-2, with 7 bases identical to TRBD1. CDR3 length: 15 amino acids. In germline, CDR1 is MDHEN, CDR2 SYDVKM. J lost 5 bases, V lost 3 bases, and 9 bases had no gene match. CDR3 region: CASSLPGTEDYGYTF. CDR3 nucleotides: TGTGCCAGCAGTTTGCCCGGGACAGAAGATTATGGCTACACCTTC.

The sample holds many counts of this clonotype. The chain uses TRBV27 and TRBJ2-7; D unresolved. Germline values: CDR1 MNHEY, CDR2 SMNVEV (reference sequence). V dropped 8 bases and J dropped 0 bases, with 11 bases sitting between them. The CDR3 is 13 residues long. The CDR3 here is CASSGRLSYEQYF. Here the CDR3 DNA reads TGTGCCAGCTCCGGCAGGCTCTCCTACGAGCAGTACTTC.

This clonotype was seen at least ten times. The gene calls are TRBV29-1 and TRBJ1-1; 8 positions match TRBD1. The V and J ends lost 5 bases and 6 bases, in that order; junction bases with no gene match: 8. The CDR3 spans 13 residues. Germline V gives CDR1 SQVTM, CDR2 ANQGSEA. DNA of the CDR3: TGCAGCGTTTGGACAGGGACGTTACCTGAAGCTTTCTTT. This sequence encodes CSVWTGTLPEAFF.

This clonotype was observed a handful of times. The rearrangement uses TRBV5-5 and TRBJ2-5; 12 bases map to TRBD2. Germline V gene data show CDR1 as SGHKS and CDR2 as YYEKEE (reference sequence). V trimming: 5 bases; J trimming: 2 bases; junction bases outside the gene matches: 4. The CDR3 runs 15 residues. CDR3 nucleotide sequence: TGTGCCAGCAGGAGGACTAGCGGGGTGCAAGAGACCCAGTACTTC. It yields the protein CASRRTSGVQETQYF.

This clonotype was observed at least ten times. This chain joins TRBV7-9 and TRBJ2-3; the D gene could be TRBD1 or TRBD2 (5 bases each). The germline gives CDR1 SEHNR, CDR2 FQNEAQ (reference sequence). There are 15 residues in the CDR3. Trimming removed 7 bases from V and 7 bases from J, with 21 bases in between. For the CDR3, the DNA is TGTGCCAGCATACTCGGGGCGGCAAGGGTCAATACGCAGTATTTT. It codes for CASILGAARVNTQYF.

This clonotype was seen ten or more times. This chain joins TRBV29-1 and TRBJ2-3; no clear D. V was shortened by 7 bases and J by 0 bases, with 8 bases between the two germline ends. The germline V gene encodes CDR1 SQVTM and CDR2 ANQGSEA. CDR3 size: 12 residues. The CDR3 DNA is TGCAGCGCTGCCTTTAGCACAGATACGCAGTATTTT. Translated, it gives CSAAFSTDTQYF.

At least ten counts were recorded for this clonotype. The chain couples TRBV18 to TRBJ1-2; the match to TRBD1 covers 7 bases. J was trimmed by 4 bases and V by 0 bases; bases with no gene match: 2. CDR1 and CDR2 from the germline V gene are KGHSH and LQKENI. The CDR3 runs 14 residues. In DNA, the CDR3 is TGTGCCAGCTCACCACCGGGACAGAGCTATGGCTACACCTTC. Translated: CASSPPGQSYGYTF.

As DNA, the CDR3 is TGCGCCAGCAGCCAAGATCTTGGGACAGGGTCTTCACCCCTCCACTTT. This gives the protein CASSQDLGTGSSPLHF. V gene TRBV4-3 combines with J gene TRBJ1-6; TRBD1 agrees at 9 bases. The CDR3 has 16 residues. Per the germline V gene, CDR1 is LGHNA and CDR2 is YSLEER. Losses at the gene ends were 0 bases for V and 9 bases for J; bases not matched to a gene: 6.

This clonotype was seen more than once but under ten times. The V and J genes are TRBV9 and TRBJ2-7, with D perhaps TRBD1 (5 bases). Germline-derived CDR1 and CDR2 are SGDLS and YYNGEE. The CDR3 length is 12 residues. With 4 bases removed from V and 6 bases from J, the gap between germline ends came to 11 bases. DNA for the CDR3: TGTGCCAGCAGCTCCCCTGGGGCCGAGCAGTACTTC. Translated, it gives CASSSPGAEQYF.

This clonotype has at least ten counts. The chain links TRBV29-1 to TRBJ1-1; perhaps TRBD1 as D (5 bases). Germline assignment: CDR1 SQVTM and CDR2 ANQGSEA. The CDR3 is 13 amino acids. With 4 bases removed from V and 0 bases from J, the gap between germline ends came to 9 bases. The CDR3 spells CSVAQGLNTEAFF. CDR3 bases: TGCAGCGTTGCGCAGGGACTGAACACTGAAGCTTTCTTT.

This clonotype was detected many times. This chain joins TRBV5-1 and TRBJ2-7; the match to TRBD2 covers 7 bases. V lost 0 bases and J lost 0; bases outside the gene matches: 0. The CDR3 covers 14 residues. Germline CDR1 is SGHRS and CDR2 is YFSETQ. DNA for the CDR3: TGCGCCAGCAGCTTGGGGACTAGCTCCTACGAGCAGTACTTC. Its protein product is CASSLGTSSYEQYF.

This clonotype was counted at least ten times. The V gene is TRBV14, the J gene TRBJ2-7; D not certain. CDR1 is SGHDN and CDR2 is FVKESK in the germline V gene. Trimming removed 1 base from V and 3 bases from J, with 4 bases in between. CDR3 length: 12 amino acids. The CDR3 DNA reads as TGTGCCAGCAGCCAAGGACGCTACGAGCAGTACTTC. Its protein product is CASSQGRYEQYF.

The chain uses TRBV6-5 and TRBJ1-1, with a possible D match to TRBD1 (5 bases). Germline CDR1 and CDR2: MNHEY and SVGAGI. Deletions cut 6 bases from V and 1 base from J, with 18 bases between. The CDR3 extends over 16 amino acids. The CDR3 reads CASSRKGGAQNTEAFF. The CDR3 nucleotides read TGTGCCAGCAGCCGAAAGGGAGGGGCCCAGAACACTGAAGCTTTCTTT.

This clonotype was recorded at least ten times. The J gene is TRBJ2-2, the V gene TRBV6-4; D unclear. Germline V CDR1 and CDR2: MRHNA, SNTAGT. CDR3 length equals 15 residues. The V gene lost 3 bases and the J gene lost 0 bases, with 8 bases spanning the gap. CDR3 coding DNA: TGTGCCAGCAGTGAGGACCCTACGAACACCGGGGAGCTGTTTTTT. This translates into CASSEDPTNTGELFF.